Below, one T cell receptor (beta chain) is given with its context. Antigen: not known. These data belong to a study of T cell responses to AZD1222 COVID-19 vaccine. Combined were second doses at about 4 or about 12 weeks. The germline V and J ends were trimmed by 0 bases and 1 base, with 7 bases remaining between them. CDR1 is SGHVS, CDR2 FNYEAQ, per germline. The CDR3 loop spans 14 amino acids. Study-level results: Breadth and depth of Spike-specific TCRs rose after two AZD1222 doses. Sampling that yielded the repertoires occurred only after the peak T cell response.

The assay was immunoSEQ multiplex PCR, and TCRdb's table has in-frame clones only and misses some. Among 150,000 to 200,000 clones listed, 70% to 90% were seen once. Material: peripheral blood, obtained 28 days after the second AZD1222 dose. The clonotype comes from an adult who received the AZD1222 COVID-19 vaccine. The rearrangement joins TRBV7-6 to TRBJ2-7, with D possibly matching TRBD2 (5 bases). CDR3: CASSLAPGSYEQYF. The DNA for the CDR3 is TGTGCCAGCAGCTTAGCGCCGGGGTCCTACGAGCAGTACTTC.